Listed below are T cell receptor beta chains from one sample, sequenced in a study of cytomegalovirus exposure and HLA in healthy donors. Libraries were prepared by immunoSEQ multiplex PCR; TCRdb keeps only in-frame clonotypes and omits some of them. The sample includes about 60,000 clones. The sample was PBMCs. The receptors originated from a boy aged 5-17 years in good health and CMV-seronegative. Each CDR3 is given with its conserved first and last residue. A D gene is named only where the DNA matches it firmly.

V gene: TRBV6-1
J gene: TRBJ2-7
D gene: TRBD1
CDR3 protein: CATATGSGDEQYF
CDR3 DNA: TGTGCCACCGCGACAGGGAGTGGGGACGAGCAGTACTTC

V gene: TRBV5-4
J gene: TRBJ2-6
D gene: .
CDR3 protein: CASSLGSPGANVLTF
CDR3 DNA: TGTGCCAGCAGCTTAGGTAGCCCCGGGGCCAACGTCCTGACTTTC

V gene: TRBV30
J gene: TRBJ1-4
D gene: .
CDR3 protein: CAWSLEGSEEKLFF
CDR3 DNA: TGTGCCTGGAGTCTGGAGGGGTCGGAAGAAAAACTGTTTTTT

V gene: TRBV5-6
J gene: TRBJ1-1
D gene: .
CDR3 protein: CASSLVGTTGFDTEAFF
CDR3 DNA: TGTGCCAGCAGCTTGGTGGGGACCACAGGGTTCGACACTGAAGCTTTCTTT

V gene: TRBV5-1
J gene: TRBJ2-2
D gene: TRBD2
CDR3 protein: CASRGSSGPTGELFF
CDR3 DNA: TGCGCCAGCAGGGGGAGTAGCGGGCCCACCGGGGAGCTGTTTTTT

V gene: TRBV6-5
J gene: TRBJ1-5
D gene: .
CDR3 protein: CASSYRAGGNQPQHF
CDR3 DNA: TGTGCCAGCAGTTATCGGGCAGGGGGCAATCAGCCCCAGCATTTT

V gene: TRBV11-3
J gene: TRBJ2-2
D gene: .
CDR3 protein: CASSLSHRGSDGELFF
CDR3 DNA: TGTGCCAGCAGCTTATCTCATAGAGGGAGCGACGGGGAGCTGTTTTTT

V gene: TRBV12-5
J gene: TRBJ2-1
D gene: .
CDR3 protein: CASSPSASNEQFF
CDR3 DNA: TGTGCTAGCTCCCCGAGTGCCTCCAATGAGCAGTTCTTC

V gene: TRBV6-6
J gene: TRBJ1-6
D gene: .
CDR3 protein: CASSPTDYNSPLHF
CDR3 DNA: TGTGCCAGCAGCCCTACCGATTATAATTCACCCCTCCACTTT

V gene: TRBV10-3
J gene: TRBJ2-7
D gene: TRBD2
CDR3 protein: CAISGGTSGHTRYEQYF
CDR3 DNA: TGTGCCATCAGTGGGGGGACTAGCGGTCATACCCGCTACGAGCAGTACTTC

V gene: TRBV13
J gene: TRBJ2-5
D gene: TRBD2
CDR3 protein: CASSKGTSGRETQYF
CDR3 DNA: TGTGCCAGCAGCAAGGGGACTAGCGGAAGAGAGACCCAGTACTTC

V gene: TRBV27
J gene: TRBJ1-5
D gene: .
CDR3 protein: CASSSAGGNQPQHF
CDR3 DNA: TGTGCCAGCAGTTCCGCGGGAGGCAATCAGCCCCAGCATTTT

V gene: TRBV19
J gene: TRBJ2-5
D gene: TRBD2
CDR3 protein: CASTPLAGGQETQYF
CDR3 DNA: TGTGCCAGTACGCCACTAGCGGGGGGGCAAGAGACCCAGTACTTC

V gene: TRBV19
J gene: TRBJ2-3
D gene: TRBD2
CDR3 protein: CASSPAASGTTDTQYF
CDR3 DNA: TGTGCCAGTAGTCCTGCGGCTAGCGGGACCACAGATACGCAGTATTTT

V gene: TRBV11-3
J gene: TRBJ2-7
D gene: .
CDR3 protein: CASSFRWGGRATYEQYF
CDR3 DNA: TGTGCCAGCAGCTTCAGGTGGGGGGGCAGGGCCACCTACGAGCAGTACTTC

V gene: TRBV5-6
J gene: TRBJ2-7
D gene: TRBD1
CDR3 protein: CASSPTGTGFYEQYF
CDR3 DNA: TGTGCCAGCAGCCCTACCGGGACAGGGTTTTACGAGCAGTACTTC

V gene: TRBV5-4
J gene: TRBJ1-2
D gene: .
CDR3 protein: CASSLASGSGGYTF
CDR3 DNA: TGTGCCAGCAGCTTGGCCTCCGGGAGTGGCGGCTACACCTTC

V gene: TRBV9
J gene: TRBJ2-1
D gene: .
CDR3 protein: CASSPSGYSYNEQFF
CDR3 DNA: TGTGCCAGCAGCCCAAGCGGTTACTCCTACAATGAGCAGTTCTTC

V gene: TRBV27
J gene: TRBJ2-1
D gene: TRBD2
CDR3 protein: CASSLGLAGGDSDEQFF
CDR3 DNA: TGTGCCAGCAGTCTGGGACTAGCGGGGGGAGACTCGGATGAGCAGTTCTTC

V gene: TRBV25-1
J gene: TRBJ2-6
D gene: TRBD1
CDR3 protein: CASREDRGPGANVLTF
CDR3 DNA: TGTGCCAGCAGGGAAGACAGGGGGCCGGGGGCCAACGTCCTGACTTTC

V gene: TRBV5-4
J gene: TRBJ2-1
D gene: TRBD2
CDR3 protein: CASSPPGLAGGPSSYNEQFF
CDR3 DNA: TGTGCCAGCAGCCCGCCAGGACTAGCGGGGGGCCCGAGCTCCTACAATGAGCAGTTCTTC

V gene: TRBV15
J gene: TRBJ2-7
D gene: .
CDR3 protein: CATSSPWTVNSYEQYF
CDR3 DNA: TGTGCCACCAGCAGCCCTTGGACAGTAAACTCCTACGAGCAGTACTTC

V gene: TRBV27
J gene: TRBJ1-1
D gene: TRBD1
CDR3 protein: CASSLKTGTGSHTEAFF
CDR3 DNA: TGTGCCAGCAGTTTAAAGACCGGGACAGGCAGTCACACTGAAGCTTTCTTT